Listed below are T cell receptor beta chains from one sample, sequenced in a study of CD8 T cells in Susac syndrome. TCRdb ran MiXCR on the immunoSEQ multiplex PCR reads and lists one entry per CDR3 protein. Here the sample spans under 85,000 distinct CDR3 sequences, around 94% being singletons. Sequences were obtained from CD8+ T cells from PBMCs. The receptors were sampled from a human donor with Susac syndrome. Each CDR3 is given with its conserved first and last residue. D genes are given only for firm matches. Clone size is given for some rows only: seen once, a few or many times, or a class if the clone is expanded.

j_call d_call clone_size cdr3_length v_call cdr3_aa cdr3_nt
TRBJ2-1 NA NA 16 TRBV6-2/TRBV6-3 CASNKPQVALYNEQFF TGTGCCAGCAACAAGCCCCAGGTTGCGTTATACAATGAGCAGTTCTTC
TRBJ2-1 NA NA 15 TRBV20-1 CSATPTTYSYNEQFF TGCAGTGCTACCCCAACCACCTACTCCTACAATGAGCAGTTCTTC
TRBJ2-3 NA few 15 TRBV5-1 CASSPLGVSTDTQYF TGCGCCAGCAGCCCGCTGGGAGTGAGCACAGATACGCAGTATTTT
TRBJ2-2 NA NA 14 TRBV19 CASAEDSETGELFF TGTGCCAGCGCCGAGGACAGTGAAACCGGGGAGCTGTTTTTT
TRBJ2-5 NA NA 13 TRBV7-9 CASTEETVETQYF TGTGCCAGCACCGAAGAAACCGTCGAGACCCAGTACTTC
TRBJ2-2 NA NA 16 TRBV30 CAWSGAVGRRNGELFF TGTGCCTGGAGTGGGGCCGTGGGGAGGAGGAACGGGGAGCTGTTTTTT
TRBJ2-4 NA NA 16 TRBV28 CASSSLREIQWNIQYF TGTGCCAGCAGTTCCCTCCGGGAGATACAATGGAACATTCAGTACTTC
TRBJ2-7 NA NA 13 TRBV27 CASSFSLDYEQYF TGTGCCAGCAGTTTCTCCCTGGACTACGAGCAGTACTTC
TRBJ1-2 NA NA 11 TRBV20-1 CSAETGNGYTF TGCAGTGCGGAGACGGGGAATGGCTACACCTTC
TRBJ2-7 NA once 13 TRBV4-3 CASSQDYAYEQYF TGCGCCAGCAGCCAAGATTACGCCTACGAGCAGTACTTC
TRBJ1-5 NA NA 13 TRBV3-1 CASSHGSNQPQHF TGTGCCAGCAGCCACGGTAGCAATCAGCCCCAGCATTTT
TRBJ2-2 NA NA 12 TRBV24-1 CATMDSAGELFF TGTGCCACCATGGATAGTGCCGGGGAGCTGTTTTTT
TRBJ2-5 NA NA 13 TRBV12-3/TRBV12-4 CASSLAGDETQYF TGTGCCAGCAGTTTAGCGGGAGATGAGACCCAGTACTTC
TRBJ2-7 NA NA 13 TRBV7-9 CASSSATAYEQYF TGTGCCAGCAGCTCTGCGACAGCCTACGAGCAGTACTTC
TRBJ2-7 NA once 12 TRBV28 CASIGGSYEQYF TGTGCCAGCATCGGCGGAAGCTACGAGCAGTACTTC
TRBJ2-2 TRBD2 NA 16 TRBV12-3/TRBV12-4 CASSFGTSGSMWELFF TGTGCCAGCAGTTTCGGGACTAGCGGGAGTATGTGGGAGCTGTTTTTT
TRBJ2-2 NA few 12 TRBV7-9 CASSFRAGELFF TGTGCCAGCAGCTTCCGCGCTGGGGAGCTGTTTTTT
TRBJ2-1 NA NA 15 TRBV6-1 CASEGGASSYNEQFF TGTGCCAGCGAAGGGGGGGCATCCTCCTACAATGAGCAGTTCTTC
TRBJ2-7 TRBD2 NA 16 TRBV6-6 CASSSTPGLASYEQYF TGTGCCAGCAGTTCTACACCGGGACTAGCATCCTACGAGCAGTACTTC
TRBJ2-1 NA NA 17 TRBV20-1 CSARTGTLGGTYNEQFF TGCAGTGCTAGGACTGGGACCCTAGGAGGGACCTACAATGAGCAGTTCTTC